This TCR beta chain was captured by sequencing in a study of CXCR3-negative and CXCR3-positive naive CD8 T cells. The V gene's germline CDR1 is KGHDR and CDR2 SFDVKD. The CDR3 length is 13 residues. Comments on this clonotype: Its antigen is currently unknown.

5' RACE with UMI labels generated the TRB cDNA libraries. From its re-call of the 5' RACE reads, TCRdb lists each CDR3 protein once, without DNA. The sample data list roughly 89,000 distinct CDR3 sequences. Whole-study findings and limits: The study inferred TCR strength from TRB CDR3 properties and found comparable surface CD5 between naive subsets. High diversity, comparable across both naive subsets, contrasted with much lower diversity in memory CD8+ cells.

This chain uses TRBV24-1 with TRBJ2-1. This TCR derives from a human donor in good health. Some clones in this sample may be carry-over from other donors' samples. Material for sequencing was naive CXCR3- CD8+ T cells from blood. The subset: CD45RO-CCR7+CD27+CD95- naive CD8+ T cells lacking CXCR3 (TNR3-). CDR3 protein: CATSDLGWNEQFF.